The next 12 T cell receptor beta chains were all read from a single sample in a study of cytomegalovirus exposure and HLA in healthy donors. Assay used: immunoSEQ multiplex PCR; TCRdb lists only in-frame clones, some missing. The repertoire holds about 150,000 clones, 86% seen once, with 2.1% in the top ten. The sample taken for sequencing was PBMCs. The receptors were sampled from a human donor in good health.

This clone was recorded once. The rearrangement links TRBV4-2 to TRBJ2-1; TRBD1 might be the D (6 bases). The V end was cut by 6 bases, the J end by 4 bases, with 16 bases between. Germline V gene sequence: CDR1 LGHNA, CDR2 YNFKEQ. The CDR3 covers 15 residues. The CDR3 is CASSSDSETYNEQFF. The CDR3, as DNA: TGTGCCAGCAGTTCGGACAGTGAGACATACAATGAGCAGTTCTTC.

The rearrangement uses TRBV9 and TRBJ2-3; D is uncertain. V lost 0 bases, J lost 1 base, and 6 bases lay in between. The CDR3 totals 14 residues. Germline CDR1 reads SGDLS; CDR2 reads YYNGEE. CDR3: CASSVATGTDTQYF. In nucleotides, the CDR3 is TGTGCCAGCAGCGTAGCTACGGGCACAGATACGCAGTATTTT.

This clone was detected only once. CDR3 loop: CASMRTGSTGELFF. The DNA of the CDR3 is TGTGCCAGCATGAGGACAGGGAGCACCGGGGAGCTGTTTTTT. The rearrangement links TRBV6-1 to TRBJ2-2, with 8 bases matching TRBD1. Trimming at V came to 7 bases and at J to 4 bases, leaving 5 bases not matched to a gene. The CDR3 sequence is 14 residues long. The germline V gene encodes CDR1 MNHNS and CDR2 SASEGT.

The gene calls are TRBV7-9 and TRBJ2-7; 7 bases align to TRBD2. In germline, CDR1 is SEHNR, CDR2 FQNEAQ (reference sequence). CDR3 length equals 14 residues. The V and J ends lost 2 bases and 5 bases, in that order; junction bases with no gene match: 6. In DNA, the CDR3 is TGTGCCAGCAGCTTACATGGTGCGGGGGACGAGCAGTACTTC. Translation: CASSLHGAGDEQYF.

CDR3 DNA sequence: TGTGCCTGGAGTCCCCCCGGCGGGAGGGGGTATACGCAGTATTTT. Its translation: CAWSPPGGRGYTQYF. The chain uses TRBV30 and TRBJ2-3; 9 positions match TRBD2. The length of the CDR3 is 15 residues. V shed 2 bases and J 7 bases; nucleotides not matched to a gene: 10. CDR1 GTSNPN and CDR2 SVGIG come from the germline V gene (reference sequence).

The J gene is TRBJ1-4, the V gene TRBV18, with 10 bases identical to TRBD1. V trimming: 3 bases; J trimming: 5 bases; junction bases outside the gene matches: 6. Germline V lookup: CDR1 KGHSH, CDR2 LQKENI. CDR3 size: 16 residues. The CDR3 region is CASSPGQGGQNEKLFF. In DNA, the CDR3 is TGTGCCAGCTCACCTGGACAGGGGGGGCAGAATGAAAAACTGTTTTTT.

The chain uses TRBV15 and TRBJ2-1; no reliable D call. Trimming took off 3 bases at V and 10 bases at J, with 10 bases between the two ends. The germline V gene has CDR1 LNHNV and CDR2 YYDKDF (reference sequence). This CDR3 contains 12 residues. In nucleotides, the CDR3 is TGTGCCACCAGCAGTTTACCGAGGGAGCAGTTCTTC. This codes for CATSSLPREQFF.

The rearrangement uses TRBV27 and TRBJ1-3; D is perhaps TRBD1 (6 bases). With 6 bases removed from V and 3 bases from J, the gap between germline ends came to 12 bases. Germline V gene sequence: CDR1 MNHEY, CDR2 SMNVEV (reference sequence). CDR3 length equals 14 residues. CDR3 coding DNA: TGTGCCAGCAGATCACAGGGTGGTGGAAACACCATATATTTT. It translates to CASRSQGGGNTIYF.

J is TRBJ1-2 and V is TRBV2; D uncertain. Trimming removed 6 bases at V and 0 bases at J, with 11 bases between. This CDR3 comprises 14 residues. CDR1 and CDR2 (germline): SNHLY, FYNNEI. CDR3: CASRRELPNYGYTF. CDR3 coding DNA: TGTGCCAGCAGAAGAGAATTACCTAACTATGGCTACACCTTC.

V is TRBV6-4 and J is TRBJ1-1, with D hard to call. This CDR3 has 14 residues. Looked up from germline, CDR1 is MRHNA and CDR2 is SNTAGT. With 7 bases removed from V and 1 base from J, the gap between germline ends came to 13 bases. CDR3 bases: TGTGCCAGCAAAACTAGGGAGTGGAACACTGAAGCTTTCTTT. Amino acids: CASKTREWNTEAFF.

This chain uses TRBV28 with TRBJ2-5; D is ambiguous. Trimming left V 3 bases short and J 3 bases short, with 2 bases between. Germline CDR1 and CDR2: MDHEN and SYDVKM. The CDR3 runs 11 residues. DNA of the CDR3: TGTGCCAGCAGTTTCGAAGAGACCCAGTACTTC. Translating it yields CASSFEETQYF.

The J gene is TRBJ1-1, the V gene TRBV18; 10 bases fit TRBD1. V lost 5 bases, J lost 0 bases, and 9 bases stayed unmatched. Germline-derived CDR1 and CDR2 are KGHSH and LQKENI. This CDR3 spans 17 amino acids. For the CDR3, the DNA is TGTGCCAGCTCATCAAGGGCCGGGACAGGGGTGAACACTGAAGCTTTCTTT. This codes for CASSSRAGTGVNTEAFF.